The clone carrying this TCR beta chain was observed a handful of times. The data were taken from a study of regulatory T cells in long-lasting Graves disease. The V end was cut by 5 bases, the J end by 5 bases, with 15 bases between. The CDR3 contains 15 residues. The time point was: newly diagnosed GD, antithyroid drugs for less than 3 months. PBMCs were the source of the RNA used for TCR sequencing. Relying on iRepertoire HTBI primers and Arm-PCR of CDR3 regions, the team built TCR beta libraries. Via MiXCR, TCRdb re-called the multiplex PCR reads, giving one row per CDR3 protein. The sample carries 380,000 or so distinct CDR3 sequences, 15% to 20% recorded once. This same sample was also part of a study on T cells in Graves' hyperthyroidism and ophthalmopathy. That study reports: It was a median around seven months before onset that the model predicted ophthalmopathy.

This clonotype was obtained from a woman between 18 and 29 years old with Graves disease. The V and J genes are TRBV12-3 or TRBV12-4 and TRBJ2-2, with TRBD2 as a possible D gene (7 bases). The specimen was peripheral blood mononuclear cells (PBMCs), collected at new diagnosis, from a patient treated with antithyroid drugs. The CDR3 region is CASSPQGAGTGELFF. DNA for the CDR3: TGTGCCAGCAGTCCACAGGGAGCGGGGACCGGGGAGCTGTTTTTT.